The subject of this entry is one T cell receptor (beta chain). Its antigen is unidentified. MiXCR, run by TCRdb on the 5' RACE reads, gives a single entry per CDR3 protein. The data contain about 310,000 distinct CDR3 sequences, approximately 19% of them singletons. The sample originates from a study of T-cell memory formation after mild COVID-19. Study-wide results and limits: Contracting CD4+ clones sat mainly in CM and EM; CD8+ in EMRA. Memory from before infection featured some responding clones, which suggests cross-reactive memory joined.

Germline values: CDR1 SGHAT, CDR2 FQNNGV. The CDR3 runs to 16 residues. V gave up 1 base and J gave up 4 bases; unmatched junction bases: 4. The receptor's source is a man aged 18 to 35 who had mild COVID-19 (a few samples of this study predate the infection). Cell type and time point are not known. This rearrangement joins TRBV11-2 to TRBJ2-3; 11 bases agree with TRBD2. Sequenced material: PBMCs or a T cell subset sorted from them (not recorded which). DNA for the CDR3: TGTGCCAGCAGCTTAGTTAGCGGGGGGGCAGCAGATACGCAGTATTTT. It is translated as CASSLVSGGAADTQYF.